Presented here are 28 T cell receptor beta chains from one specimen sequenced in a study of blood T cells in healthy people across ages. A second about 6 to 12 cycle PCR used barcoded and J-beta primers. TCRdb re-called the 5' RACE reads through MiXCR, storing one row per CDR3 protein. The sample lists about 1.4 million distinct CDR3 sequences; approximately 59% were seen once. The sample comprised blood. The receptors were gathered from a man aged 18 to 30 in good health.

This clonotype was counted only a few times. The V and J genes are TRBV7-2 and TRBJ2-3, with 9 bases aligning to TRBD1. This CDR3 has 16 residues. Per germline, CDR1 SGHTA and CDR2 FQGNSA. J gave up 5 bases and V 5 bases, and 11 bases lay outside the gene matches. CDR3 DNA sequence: TGTGCCAGCAGCAGCGACAGGGGGGCGAGGGAAGATACGCAGTATTTT. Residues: CASSSDRGAREDTQYF.

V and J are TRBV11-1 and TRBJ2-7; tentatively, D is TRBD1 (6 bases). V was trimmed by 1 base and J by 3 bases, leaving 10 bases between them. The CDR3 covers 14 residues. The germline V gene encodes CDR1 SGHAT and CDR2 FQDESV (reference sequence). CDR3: CASSLETGLYEQYF. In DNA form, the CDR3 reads TGTGCCAGCAGCTTAGAGACAGGACTCTACGAGCAGTACTTC.

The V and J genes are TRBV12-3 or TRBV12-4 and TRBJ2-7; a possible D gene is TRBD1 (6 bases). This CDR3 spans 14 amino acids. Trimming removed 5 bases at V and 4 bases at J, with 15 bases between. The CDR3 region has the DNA TGTGCCAGCAGTCTCAGGGGACGGATTTACGAGCAGTACTTC. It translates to CASSLRGRIYEQYF.

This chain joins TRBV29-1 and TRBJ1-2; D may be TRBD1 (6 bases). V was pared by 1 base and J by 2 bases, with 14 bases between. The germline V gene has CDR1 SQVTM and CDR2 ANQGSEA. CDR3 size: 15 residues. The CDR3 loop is CSVEAPDQGNYGYTF. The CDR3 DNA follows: TGCAGCGTTGAAGCCCCCGATCAGGGGAACTATGGCTACACCTTC.

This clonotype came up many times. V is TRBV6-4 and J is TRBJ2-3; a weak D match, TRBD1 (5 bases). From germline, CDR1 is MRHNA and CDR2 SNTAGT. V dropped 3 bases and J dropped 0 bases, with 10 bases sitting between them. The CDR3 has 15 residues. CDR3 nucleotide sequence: TGTGCCAGCAGTGAGGGGCGCACTAGCACAGATACGCAGTATTTT. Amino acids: CASSEGRTSTDTQYF.

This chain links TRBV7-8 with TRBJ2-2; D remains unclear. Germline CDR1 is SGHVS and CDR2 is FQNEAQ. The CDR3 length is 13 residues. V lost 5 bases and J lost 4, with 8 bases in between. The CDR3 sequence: CASSVTATGELFF. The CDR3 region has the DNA TGTGCCAGCAGCGTCACAGCCACCGGGGAGCTGTTTTTT.

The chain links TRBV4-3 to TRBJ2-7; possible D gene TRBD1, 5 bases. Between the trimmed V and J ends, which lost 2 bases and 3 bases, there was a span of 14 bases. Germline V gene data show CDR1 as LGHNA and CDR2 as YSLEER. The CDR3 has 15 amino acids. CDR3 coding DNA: TGCGCCAGCAGCCAATTATTTAGGGGTGACTACGAGCAGTACTTC. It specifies CASSQLFRGDYEQYF.

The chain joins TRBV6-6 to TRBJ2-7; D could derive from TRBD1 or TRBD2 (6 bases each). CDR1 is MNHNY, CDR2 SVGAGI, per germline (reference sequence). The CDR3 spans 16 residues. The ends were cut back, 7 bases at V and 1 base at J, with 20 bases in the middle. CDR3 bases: TGTGCCAGCACCATTGGGGGGACAATTAATTCCTACGAGCAGTACTTC. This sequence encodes CASTIGGTINSYEQYF.

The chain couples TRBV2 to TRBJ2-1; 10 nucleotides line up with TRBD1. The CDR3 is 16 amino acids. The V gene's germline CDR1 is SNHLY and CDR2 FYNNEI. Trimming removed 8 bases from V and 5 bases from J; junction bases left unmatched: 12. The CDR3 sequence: CASLNRAGTGDNEQFF. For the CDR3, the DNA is TGTGCCAGCCTAAACCGAGCAGGGACAGGGGACAATGAGCAGTTCTTC.

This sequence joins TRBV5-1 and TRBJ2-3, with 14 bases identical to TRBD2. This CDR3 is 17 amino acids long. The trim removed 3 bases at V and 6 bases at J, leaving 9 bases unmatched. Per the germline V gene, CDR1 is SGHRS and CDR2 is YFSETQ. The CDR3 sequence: CASSWGTSGGRSDTQYF. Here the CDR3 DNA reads TGCGCCAGCAGCTGGGGGACTAGCGGGGGTCGTTCCGATACGCAGTATTTT.

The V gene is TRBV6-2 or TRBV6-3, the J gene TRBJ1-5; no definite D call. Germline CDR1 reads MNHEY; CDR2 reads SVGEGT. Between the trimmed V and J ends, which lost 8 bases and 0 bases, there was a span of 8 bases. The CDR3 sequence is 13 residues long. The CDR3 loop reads CASAFHSNQPQHF. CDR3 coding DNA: TGTGCCAGCGCCTTTCATAGCAATCAGCCCCAGCATTTT.

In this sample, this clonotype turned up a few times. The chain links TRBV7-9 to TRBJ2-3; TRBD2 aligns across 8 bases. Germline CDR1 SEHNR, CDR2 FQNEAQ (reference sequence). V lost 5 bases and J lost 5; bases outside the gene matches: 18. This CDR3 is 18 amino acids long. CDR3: CASSPPGGAGGLGDTQYF. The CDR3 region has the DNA TGTGCCAGCAGCCCCCCCGGAGGGGCGGGAGGTTTAGGAGATACGCAGTATTTT.

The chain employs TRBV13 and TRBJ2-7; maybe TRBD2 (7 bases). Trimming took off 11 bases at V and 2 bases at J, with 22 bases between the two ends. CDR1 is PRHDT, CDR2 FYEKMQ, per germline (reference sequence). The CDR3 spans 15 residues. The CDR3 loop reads CASTRGAGATYEQYF. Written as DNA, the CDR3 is TGTGCCTCAACACGGGGGGCGGGGGCCACCTACGAGCAGTACTTC.

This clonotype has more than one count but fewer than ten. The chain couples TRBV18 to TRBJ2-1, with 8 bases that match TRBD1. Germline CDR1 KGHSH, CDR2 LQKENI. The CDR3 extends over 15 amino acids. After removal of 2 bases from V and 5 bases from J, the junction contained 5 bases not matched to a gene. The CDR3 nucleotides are TGTGCCAGCTCACCAGCCGGGACAGGCCACAATGAGCAGTTCTTC. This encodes CASSPAGTGHNEQFF.

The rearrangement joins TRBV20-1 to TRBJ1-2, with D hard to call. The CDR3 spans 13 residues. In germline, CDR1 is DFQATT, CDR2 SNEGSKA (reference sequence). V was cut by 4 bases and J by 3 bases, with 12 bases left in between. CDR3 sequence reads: CSAITPGDYGYTF. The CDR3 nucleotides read TGCAGTGCTATAACACCAGGAGACTATGGCTACACCTTC.

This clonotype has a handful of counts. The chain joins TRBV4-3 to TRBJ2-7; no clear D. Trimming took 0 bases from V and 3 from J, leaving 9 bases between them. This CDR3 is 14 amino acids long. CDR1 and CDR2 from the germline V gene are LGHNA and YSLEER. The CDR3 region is CASSQDRSDYEQYF. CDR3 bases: TGCGCCAGCAGCCAAGATAGGTCGGACTACGAGCAGTACTTC.

The CDR3 DNA reads TGCAGTGTCCTATCCGACGCGCCTTCAGATAATTCACCCCTCCACTTT. This translates into CSVLSDAPSDNSPLHF. The rearrangement links TRBV20-1 to TRBJ1-6, with D unresolved. The CDR3 is 16 residues long. Trimming removed 7 bases from V and 5 bases from J, with 21 bases in between. In germline, CDR1 is DFQATT, CDR2 SNEGSKA (reference sequence).

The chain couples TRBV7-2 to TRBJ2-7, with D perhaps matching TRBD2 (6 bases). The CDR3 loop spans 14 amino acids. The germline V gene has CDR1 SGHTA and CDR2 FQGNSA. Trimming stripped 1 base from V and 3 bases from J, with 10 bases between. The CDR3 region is CASSLDAGRYEQYF. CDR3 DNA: TGTGCCAGCAGCTTAGACGCGGGACGCTACGAGCAGTACTTC.

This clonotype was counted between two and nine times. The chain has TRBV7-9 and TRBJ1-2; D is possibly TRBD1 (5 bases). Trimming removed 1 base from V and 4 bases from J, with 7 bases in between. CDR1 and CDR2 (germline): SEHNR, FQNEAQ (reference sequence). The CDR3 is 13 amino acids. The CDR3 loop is CASSLGGVYGYTF. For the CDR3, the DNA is TGTGCCAGCAGCTTAGGGGGGGTCTATGGCTACACCTTC. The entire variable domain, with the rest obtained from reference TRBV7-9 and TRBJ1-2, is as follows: DTGVSQNPRHKITKRGQNVTFRCDPISEHNRLYWYRQTLGQGPEFLTYFQNEAQLEKSRLLSDRFSAERPKGSFSTLEIQRTEQGDSAMYLCASSLGGVYGYTFGSGTRLTVV.

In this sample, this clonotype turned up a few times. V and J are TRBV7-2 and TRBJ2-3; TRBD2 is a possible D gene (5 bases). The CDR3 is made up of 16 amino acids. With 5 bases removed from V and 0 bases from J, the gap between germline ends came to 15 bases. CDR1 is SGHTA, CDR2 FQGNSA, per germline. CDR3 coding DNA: TGTGCCAGCAGCCTAAGTTGGCGGACTAGCACAGATACGCAGTATTTT. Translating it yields CASSLSWRTSTDTQYF.

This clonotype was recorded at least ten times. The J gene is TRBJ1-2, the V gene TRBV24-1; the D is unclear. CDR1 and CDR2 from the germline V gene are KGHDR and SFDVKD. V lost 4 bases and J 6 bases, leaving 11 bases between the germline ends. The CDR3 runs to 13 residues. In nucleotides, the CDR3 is TGTGCCACCAGTGACTCGGGGTGGGATGGCTACACCTTC. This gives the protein CATSDSGWDGYTF.

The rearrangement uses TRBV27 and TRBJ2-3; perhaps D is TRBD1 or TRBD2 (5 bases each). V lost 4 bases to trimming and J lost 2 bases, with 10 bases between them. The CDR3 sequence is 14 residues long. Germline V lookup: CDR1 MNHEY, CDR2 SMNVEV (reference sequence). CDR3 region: CASSWGGPTDTQYF. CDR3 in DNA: TGTGCCAGCAGTTGGGGCGGGCCCACAGATACGCAGTATTTT.

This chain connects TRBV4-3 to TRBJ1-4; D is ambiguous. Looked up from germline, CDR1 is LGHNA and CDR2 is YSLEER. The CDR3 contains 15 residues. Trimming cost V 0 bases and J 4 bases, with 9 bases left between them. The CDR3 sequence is CASSQDLSDNEKLFF. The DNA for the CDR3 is TGCGCCAGCAGCCAAGATCTGTCAGATAATGAAAAACTGTTTTTT.

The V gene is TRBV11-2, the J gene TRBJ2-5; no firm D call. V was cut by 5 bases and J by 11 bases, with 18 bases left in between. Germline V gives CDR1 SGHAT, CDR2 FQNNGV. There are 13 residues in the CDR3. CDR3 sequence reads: CASSPDRSFGQYF. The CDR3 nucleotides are TGTGCCAGCAGCCCGGACCGGTCTTTTGGGCAGTACTTC.

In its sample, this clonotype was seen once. The CDR3 DNA reads as TGCAGTGCTAGAGATCCGGGCGGGAACTACAATGAGCAGTTCTTC. Translated, it gives CSARDPGGNYNEQFF. The V and J genes are TRBV20-1 and TRBJ2-1; weak D call: TRBD2 (6 bases). The V gene's germline CDR1 is DFQATT and CDR2 SNEGSKA (reference sequence). This CDR3 has 15 residues. V was cut by 0 bases and J by 3 bases, with 12 bases left in between.

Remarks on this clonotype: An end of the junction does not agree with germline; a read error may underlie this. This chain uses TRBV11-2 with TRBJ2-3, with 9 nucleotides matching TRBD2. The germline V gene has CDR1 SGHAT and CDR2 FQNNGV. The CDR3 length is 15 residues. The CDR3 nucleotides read TGTGCCAGCAGGAAAACCGGGACTAGCACCGATACGCAGTATTTT. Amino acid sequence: CASRKTGTSTDTQYF.

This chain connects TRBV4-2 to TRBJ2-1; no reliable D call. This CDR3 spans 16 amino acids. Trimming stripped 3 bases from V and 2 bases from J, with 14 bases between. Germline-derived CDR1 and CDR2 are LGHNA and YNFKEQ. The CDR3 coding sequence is TGTGCCAGCAGCCAGGTATTGGACCCCACCTACAATGAGCAGTTCTTC. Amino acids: CASSQVLDPTYNEQFF.

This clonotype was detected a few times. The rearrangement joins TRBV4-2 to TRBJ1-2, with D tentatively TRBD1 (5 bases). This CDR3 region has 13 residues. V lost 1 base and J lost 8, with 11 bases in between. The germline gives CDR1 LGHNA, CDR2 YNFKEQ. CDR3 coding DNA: TGTGCCAGCAGCCAAGGGGGCAGTGACGGCTACACCTTC. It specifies CASSQGGSDGYTF.